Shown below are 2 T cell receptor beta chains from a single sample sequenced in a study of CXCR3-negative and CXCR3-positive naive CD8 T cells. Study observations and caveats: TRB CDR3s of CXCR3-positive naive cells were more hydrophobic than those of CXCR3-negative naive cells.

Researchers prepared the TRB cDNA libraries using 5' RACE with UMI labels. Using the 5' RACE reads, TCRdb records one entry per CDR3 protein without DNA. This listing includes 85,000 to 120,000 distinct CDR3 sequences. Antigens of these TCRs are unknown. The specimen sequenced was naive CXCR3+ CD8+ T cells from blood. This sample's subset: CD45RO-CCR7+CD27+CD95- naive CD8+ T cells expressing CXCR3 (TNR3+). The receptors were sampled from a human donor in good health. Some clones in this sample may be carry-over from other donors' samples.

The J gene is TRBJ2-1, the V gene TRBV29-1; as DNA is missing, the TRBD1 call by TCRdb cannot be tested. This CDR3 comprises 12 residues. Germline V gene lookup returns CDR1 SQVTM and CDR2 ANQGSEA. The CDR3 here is CSVGDSLNEQFF.

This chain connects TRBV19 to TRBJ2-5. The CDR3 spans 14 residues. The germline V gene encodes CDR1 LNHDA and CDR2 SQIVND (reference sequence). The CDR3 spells CASNLGLGEETQYF.